These T cell receptor beta chains were read from a single sample in a study of identical twins. TCRdb fed the 5' RACE reads into MiXCR, producing one record per CDR3 protein. The table lists about 890,000 distinct CDR3 sequences, roughly 12% of them singletons, with about 1.5% in the top ten. The same sample was also studied in work on yellow fever vaccine responses in identical twins.

The sequencing input was PBMCs. These receptors were taken from a young woman in good health. The CDR3 runs from the conserved cysteine through the conserved F or W. A D gene is named only where the DNA matches it firmly. A row's size may be missing; if present it is once, few, many or a size class.

V gene,D gene,J gene,clone size,CDR3 DNA,CDR3 protein
TRBV20-1,NA,TRBJ2-5,few,TGCAGTGCTAGAGACCCCTCGCAAGAGACCCAGTACTTC,CSARDPSQETQYF
TRBV6-1,NA,TRBJ1-3,NA,TGTGCCAGCAGACAGGGAATTGGAAACACCATATATTTT,CASRQGIGNTIYF
TRBV2,TRBD1,TRBJ1-4,few,TGTGCCAGCAACCTTGGGGGGACAGGGGGTGAAAAACTGTTTTTT,CASNLGGTGGEKLFF
TRBV20-1,TRBD2,TRBJ2-5,few,TGCAGTGCTATAGCGGGGGGGCCGGAGACCCAGTACTTC,CSAIAGGPETQYF
TRBV10-3,NA,TRBJ2-7,few,TGTGCCATCAGTGATGGGACCCAGGTTTACGAGCAGTACTTC,CAISDGTQVYEQYF
TRBV12-3/TRBV12-4,NA,TRBJ2-1,NA,TGTGCCAGCAGTCCGAGTGTAGTGGAGCAGTTCTTC,CASSPSVVEQFF
TRBV20-1,NA,TRBJ2-5,NA,TGCAGTGCTACCCAACAGGGAGAGACCCAGTACTTC,CSATQQGETQYF
TRBV20-1,NA,TRBJ2-3,NA,TGCAGTGCCAGGAATCAGGACAGGGAGGGTTCCGATACGCAGTATTTT,CSARNQDREGSDTQYF
TRBV24-1,TRBD1,TRBJ2-7,few,TGTGCCGCAGGGGGCCTTATGACCTACGAGCAGTACTTC,CAAGGLMTYEQYF
TRBV20-1,NA,TRBJ2-1,NA,TGCAGTGCTAGGGGGATGATAGCGAATACCTACAATGAGCAGTTCTTC,CSARGMIANTYNEQFF
TRBV11-2,TRBD2,TRBJ2-1,NA,TGTGCCAGCAGCATCCAGACTAGCCACAATGAGCAGTTCTTC,CASSIQTSHNEQFF
TRBV6-1,NA,TRBJ2-2,NA,TGTGCCAGCAGTGAAGGGGGGTCGGGCACCGGGGAGCTGTTTTTT,CASSEGGSGTGELFF
TRBV2,NA,TRBJ1-2,NA,TGTGCCAGCAGTGATGGCCCTAACTATGGCTACACCTTC,CASSDGPNYGYTF
TRBV19,NA,TRBJ2-5,few,TGTGCCAGTAGTATAGAGGTCAGCGGGACCCAGTACTTC,CASSIEVSGTQYF
TRBV6-1,TRBD2,TRBJ2-1,NA,TGTGCCAGCAGTGAAGGACTAGCGGCCAGGGATAATGAGCAGTTCTTC,CASSEGLAARDNEQFF
TRBV29-1,TRBD2,TRBJ2-1,few,TGCAGCGTTGAGAGGTTAGCGGGAGTCACCTACAATGAGCAGTTCTTC,CSVERLAGVTYNEQFF
TRBV24-1,NA,TRBJ2-3,NA,TGTGCCACCAGTGAGGTCTCAAACACAGATACGCAGTATTTT,CATSEVSNTDTQYF
TRBV12-3/TRBV12-4,NA,TRBJ2-3,few,TGTGCCAGCACCCACGTGGTCACAGATACGCAGTATTTT,CASTHVVTDTQYF
TRBV29-1,TRBD2,TRBJ2-1,many,TGCAGCGTTGGGCGGGAGCAACCCATCAATGAGCAGTTCTTC,CSVGREQPINEQFF
TRBV20-1,NA,TRBJ2-3,few,TGCAGTGGCGGACAAACTAGCACAGATACGCAGTATTTT,CSGGQTSTDTQYF
TRBV20-1,NA,TRBJ2-1,few,TGCAGTGCCAAAAAATCCGTCGGAAGCTCCTACAATGAGCAGTTCTTC,CSAKKSVGSSYNEQFF
TRBV10-3,NA,TRBJ2-7,few,TGTGCCATACGGACCCGCTACGAGCAGTACTTC,CAIRTRYEQYF
TRBV12-3/TRBV12-4,NA,TRBJ1-6,many,TGTGCCAGCAGTTTTTCGGTTTCCTCGAACGGTTCACCCCTCCACTTT,CASSFSVSSNGSPLHF
TRBV6-1,TRBD2,TRBJ2-5,few,TGTGCCAGCAGTCGTCGACTAGCGGGGGACAAAGAGACCCAGTACTTC,CASSRRLAGDKETQYF
TRBV11-2,NA,TRBJ2-1,NA,TGTGCCAGCAGCTTGCCCTTAGCGTTGGAGCAGTTCTTC,CASSLPLALEQFF
TRBV20-1,TRBD1,TRBJ2-1,few,TGCAGTGCTCCGGGACAGGGATTTAGTGAGCAGTTCTTC,CSAPGQGFSEQFF
TRBV2,TRBD2,TRBJ2-1,NA,TGTGCCAGCAGGCTTAGCGGGAGGTATGGGGCAATTGAGCAGTTCTTC,CASRLSGRYGAIEQFF
TRBV10-3,NA,TRBJ2-5,few,TGTGCCACCAGGACCCAAGAGACCCAGTACTTC,CATRTQETQYF
TRBV5-1,NA,TRBJ2-5,NA,TGCGCCAGCAGCTCTATCGACTACCAAGAGACCCAGTACTTC,CASSSIDYQETQYF
TRBV20-1,NA,TRBJ1-2,NA,TGCAGTGCTACCCCTGTGGGAGGCTACACCTTC,CSATPVGGYTF
TRBV2,TRBD2,TRBJ2-7,NA,TGTGCCAGCAGTGAAGCAGGTAACCTAGCGGGAGCAAGGCACTTC,CASSEAGNLAGARHF
TRBV20-1,NA,TRBJ2-1,few,TGCAGTGCTTGGCCGCCCAGTTACAATGAGCAGTTCTTC,CSAWPPSYNEQFF
TRBV9,NA,TRBJ1-4,few,TGTGCCAGCAGCACCCCCGAGGCTGGAGAACTGTTTTTT,CASSTPEAGELFF
TRBV28,NA,TRBJ1-6,once,TGTGCCAGCAGTCTGCATGCAAATTCACCCCTCCACTTT,CASSLHANSPLHF
TRBV4-1,NA,TRBJ2-2,NA,TGCGCCAGCAGCCCGCCAGGTCTAGGCTCCGGGGAGCTGTTTTTT,CASSPPGLGSGELFF
TRBV29-1,TRBD2,TRBJ2-1,few,TGCAGCGTTGGACTAGCCCCCCCATGGCAGTTCTTC,CSVGLAPPWQFF
TRBV6-6,NA,TRBJ1-1,many,TGTGCCAGCGGGTACGAATGGGAGAACACTGAAGCTTTCTTT,CASGYEWENTEAFF
TRBV4-1,NA,TRBJ1-2,NA,TGCGCCAGCAGCCTACGGAGGGAGGAGCTCTATGGCTACACCTTC,CASSLRREELYGYTF
TRBV9,TRBD2,TRBJ2-2,few,TGTGCCAGCAGCCCGGTAGCGGGAGTTACCGGGGAGCTGTTTTTT,CASSPVAGVTGELFF
TRBV20-1,NA,TRBJ1-2,many,TGCAGTGCTAGCGCGGGGGCAAAAGGCTACACCTTC,CSASAGAKGYTF
TRBV7-8,NA,TRBJ2-7,many,TGTGCCAGCAGCTTAGTTAAATGGGAGCAGTACTTC,CASSLVKWEQYF
TRBV20-1,NA,TRBJ1-5,NA,TGCAGTGCAGGACACAGCAATCAGCCCCAGCATTTT,CSAGHSNQPQHF
TRBV20-1,TRBD2,TRBJ2-1,NA,TGCAGTGCTAGAGCCGGACTAGCGGGGAATGAGCAGTTCTTC,CSARAGLAGNEQFF
TRBV6-1,NA,TRBJ1-2,NA,TGTGCCAGCAGTGAACGGGGGTCCAACTTCTATGGCTACACCTTC,CASSERGSNFYGYTF
TRBV6-1,NA,TRBJ2-3,NA,TGTGCCAGCAGCAGGGGGAGCGGGAGCATTAGCACAGATACGCAGTATTTT,CASSRGSGSISTDTQYF